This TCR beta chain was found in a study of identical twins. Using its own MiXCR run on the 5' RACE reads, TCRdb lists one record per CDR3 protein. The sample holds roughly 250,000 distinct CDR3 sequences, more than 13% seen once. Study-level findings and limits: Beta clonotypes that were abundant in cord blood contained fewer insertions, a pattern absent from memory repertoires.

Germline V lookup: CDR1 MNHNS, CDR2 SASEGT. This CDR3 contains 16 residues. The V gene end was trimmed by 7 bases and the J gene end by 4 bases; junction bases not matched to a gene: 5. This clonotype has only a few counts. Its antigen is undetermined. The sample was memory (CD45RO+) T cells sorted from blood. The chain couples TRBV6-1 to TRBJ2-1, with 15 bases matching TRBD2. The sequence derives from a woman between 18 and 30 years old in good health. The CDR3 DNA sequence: TGTGCCAGCACCGGGACTAGCGGGGGGAATTACAATGAGCAGTTCTTC. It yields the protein CASTGTSGGNYNEQFF.